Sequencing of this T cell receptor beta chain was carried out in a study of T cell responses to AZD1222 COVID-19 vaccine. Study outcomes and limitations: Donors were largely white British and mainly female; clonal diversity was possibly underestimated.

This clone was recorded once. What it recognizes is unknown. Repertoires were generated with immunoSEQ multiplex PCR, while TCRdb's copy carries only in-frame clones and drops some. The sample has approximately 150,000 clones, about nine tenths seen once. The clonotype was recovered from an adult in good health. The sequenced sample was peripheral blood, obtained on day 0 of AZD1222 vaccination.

The CDR3 reads CASSQNRDSYEQYF. The DNA for the CDR3 is TGTGCCAGCAGCCAAAACAGGGACTCCTACGAGCAGTACTTC. The chain couples TRBV14 to TRBJ2-7; tentatively, D is TRBD1 (6 bases). V was cut by 2 bases and J by 0 bases, with 8 bases left in between. In germline, CDR1 is SGHDN, CDR2 FVKESK. The CDR3 extends over 14 amino acids.